The clone carrying this TCR beta chain was seen just once. This CDR3 contains 16 residues. The data derive from a study of blood T cell repertoires in COVID-19. Background on the study: COVID-19 samples from acute and convalescent phases originated in the United States, Italy and Spain. Sample material is recorded as cDNA or gDNA derived from T cells, B-cell-depleted T cells, or PBMCs.

Original analysis: Reference gene primer amplification gave estimated nucleated cell counts. Generated by immunoSEQ multiplex PCR, the TCRdb table keeps only in-frame clones and is missing some. V and J calls plus clone size are reproduced from that table; the DNA served to infer D and trimming. The table lists 150,000 to 180,000 clones, less than 95% of them singletons. This chain joins TRBV21-1 and TRBJ2-6; no DNA check was done on the table's D call, TRBD1. TRBV21-1 is a pseudogene. Sequencing input: peripheral blood. The sequence derives from a man aged 45-60 years with acute or convalescent COVID-19. The CDR3 DNA sequence: TGTGCCAGCAGCCATACGACAGGGGGGATGGCCAACGTCCTGACTTTC. Amino acid sequence: CASSHTTGGMANVLTF.